Below, one T cell receptor (beta chain) is given with its context. Clones were sequenced by immunoSEQ multiplex PCR, and TCRdb holds only the in-frame ones, with some missing. The table has about 75,000 clones, 95% to 98% seen once. This entry comes from a study of technical replicates of blood from a few donors. The V end was cut by 7 bases, the J end by 1 base, with 8 bases between. This CDR3 contains 13 residues. CDR1 MNHNS and CDR2 SASEGT come from the germline V gene. The sequence came from a human donor in good health. The chain has TRBV6-1 and TRBJ1-5; D not certain. Sequences were obtained from T cells isolated from PBMCs. This CDR3 reads CASTGNSNQPQHF. The CDR3, as DNA: TGTGCCAGCACCGGGAACAGCAATCAGCCCCAGCATTTT.